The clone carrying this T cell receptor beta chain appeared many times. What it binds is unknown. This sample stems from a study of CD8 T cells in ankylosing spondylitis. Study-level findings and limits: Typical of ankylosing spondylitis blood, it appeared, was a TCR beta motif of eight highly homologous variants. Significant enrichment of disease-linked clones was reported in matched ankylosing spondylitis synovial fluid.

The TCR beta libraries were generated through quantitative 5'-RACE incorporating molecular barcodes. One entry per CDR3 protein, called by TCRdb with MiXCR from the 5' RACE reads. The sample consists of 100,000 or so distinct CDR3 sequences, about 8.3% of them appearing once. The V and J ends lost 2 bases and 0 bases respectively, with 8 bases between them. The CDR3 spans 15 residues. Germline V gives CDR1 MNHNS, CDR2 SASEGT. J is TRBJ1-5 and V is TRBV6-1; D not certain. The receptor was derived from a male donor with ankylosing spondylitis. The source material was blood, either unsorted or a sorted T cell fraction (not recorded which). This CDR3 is CASSEQAYSNQPQHF. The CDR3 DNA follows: TGTGCCAGCAGTGAACAGGCTTATAGCAATCAGCCCCAGCATTTT.